The sequence of this TCR beta chain was determined in a study of T cell responses to AZD1222 COVID-19 vaccine. Remarks on this clone: Antigen specificity is unknown.

The data were produced by immunoSEQ multiplex PCR, yet TCRdb's version contains in-frame clones alone and is incomplete. Of about 42,000 clones listed, over 80% were seen once; the top ten hold 15% to 20%. Study conclusions and caveats: No repertoire was sampled before or during the peak T cell response, only after it.

This CDR3 spans 15 amino acids. With 4 bases clipped from V and 6 bases from J, the junction kept 11 bases outside the gene matches. Germline lookup yields CDR1 LGHDT and CDR2 YNNKEL (reference sequence). The chain uses TRBV3-1 (or the pseudogene TRBV3-2) and TRBJ2-7, with 8 nucleotides matching TRBD2. Material: peripheral blood, obtained 28 days after the second AZD1222 dose. The receptor was isolated from an adult who received the AZD1222 COVID-19 vaccine. The CDR3: CASSLGPGGAVEQYF. CDR3 sequence (DNA): TGTGCCAGCAGCCTGGGGCCGGGGGGGGCTGTCGAGCAGTACTTC.